This T cell receptor (beta chain) stems from a study of CD8+ T cells in alopecia areata. Extraction and reverse transcription of RNA yielded cDNA as the sequencing template. Some clones are missing from TCRdb's copy, which holds only in-frame ones; the method was immunoSEQ multiplex PCR. The sample yields approximately 150,000 clones, approximately 62% seen once. Germline V gene lookup returns CDR1 SQVTM and CDR2 ANQGSEA. V was clipped by 3 bases and J by 5 bases; unmatched bases: 5. CDR3 length: 13 residues. As for treatment: oral pan-JAK inhibitor, 5-10 mg twice daily. This clone has just a few counts. Other DNA sequences within the sample encode an identical CDR3.

The clonotype originates from a human donor with alopecia areata. The sample was CD4+ T cells sorted from blood, taken at week 24, from a patient treated with tofacitinib. The chain couples TRBV29-1 to TRBJ2-5; 8 nucleotides line up with TRBD2. The CDR3 sequence: CSVERGAGETQYF. The CDR3 DNA reads TGCAGCGTTGAGCGGGGGGCCGGGGAGACCCAGTACTTC.